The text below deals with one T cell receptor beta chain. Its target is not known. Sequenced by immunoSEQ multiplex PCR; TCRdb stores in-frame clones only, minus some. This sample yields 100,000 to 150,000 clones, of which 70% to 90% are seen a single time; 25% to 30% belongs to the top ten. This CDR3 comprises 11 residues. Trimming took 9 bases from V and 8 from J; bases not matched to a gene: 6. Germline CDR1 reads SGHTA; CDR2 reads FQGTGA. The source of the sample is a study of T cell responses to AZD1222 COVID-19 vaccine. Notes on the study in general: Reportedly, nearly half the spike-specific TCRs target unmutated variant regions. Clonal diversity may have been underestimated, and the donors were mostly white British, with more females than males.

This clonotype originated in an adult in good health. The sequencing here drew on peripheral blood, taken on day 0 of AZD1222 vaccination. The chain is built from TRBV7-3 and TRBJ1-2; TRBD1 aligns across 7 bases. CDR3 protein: CASGTETGYTF. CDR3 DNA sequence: TGTGCCAGTGGGACAGAAACAGGCTACACCTTC.